This TCR beta chain came from a study of cytomegalovirus exposure and HLA in healthy donors. Background on the study: Earlier findings included roughly 100 million unique TCR beta sequences obtained from around 180 million T cells. Study results and limitations: Across HLA loci, a later analysis found differing TCR association rates, with DRB1 most and HLA-C fewest. Specificity for CMV antigens was confirmed in vitro for a few of the CMV-associated chains.

V lost 2 bases and J lost 6, with 11 bases in between. Germline CDR1 SEHNR, CDR2 FQNEAQ (reference sequence). The CDR3 has 13 residues. Concerning this clone itself: Its matching antigen is unknown.

13 Jbeta primers and 60 Vbeta primers were used for the PCR. TCRdb's table, derived via immunoSEQ multiplex PCR, lists solely in-frame clones and lacks some. In the table there are over 75,000 clones, about three quarters of which are singletons. The chain combines TRBV7-9 with TRBJ2-7; possible D gene TRBD1, 5 bases. The receptor's source is a man aged 35 to 55 in good health and CMV-seropositive. The sample comprised PBMCs. CDR3 protein: CASSLNPQGEQYF. The CDR3 DNA reads as TGTGCCAGCAGCTTAAACCCGCAGGGCGAGCAGTACTTC.